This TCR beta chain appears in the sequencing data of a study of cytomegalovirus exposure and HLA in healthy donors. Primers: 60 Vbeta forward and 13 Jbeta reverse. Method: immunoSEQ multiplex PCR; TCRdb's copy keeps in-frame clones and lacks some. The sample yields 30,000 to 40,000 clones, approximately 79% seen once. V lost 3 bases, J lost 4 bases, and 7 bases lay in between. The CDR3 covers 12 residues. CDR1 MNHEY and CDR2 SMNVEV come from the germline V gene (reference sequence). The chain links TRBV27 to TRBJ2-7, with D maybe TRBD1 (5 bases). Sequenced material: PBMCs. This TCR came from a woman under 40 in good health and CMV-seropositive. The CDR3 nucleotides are TGTGCCAGCAGTTTCCCAGGGTACGAGCAGTACTTC. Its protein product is CASSFPGYEQYF.